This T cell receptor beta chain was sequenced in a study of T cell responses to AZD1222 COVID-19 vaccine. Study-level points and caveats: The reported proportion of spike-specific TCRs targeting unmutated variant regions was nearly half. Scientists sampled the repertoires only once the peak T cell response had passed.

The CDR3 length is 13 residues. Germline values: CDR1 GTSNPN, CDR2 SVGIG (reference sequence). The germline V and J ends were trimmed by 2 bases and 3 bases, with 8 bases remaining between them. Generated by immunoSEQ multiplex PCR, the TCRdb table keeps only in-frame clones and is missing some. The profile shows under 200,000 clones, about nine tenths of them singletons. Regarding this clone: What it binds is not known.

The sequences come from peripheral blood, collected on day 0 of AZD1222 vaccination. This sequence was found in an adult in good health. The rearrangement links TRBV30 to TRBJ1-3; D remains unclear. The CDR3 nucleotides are TGTGCCTGGAGTCAAAAACATGGAAACACCATATATTTT. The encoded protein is CAWSQKHGNTIYF.